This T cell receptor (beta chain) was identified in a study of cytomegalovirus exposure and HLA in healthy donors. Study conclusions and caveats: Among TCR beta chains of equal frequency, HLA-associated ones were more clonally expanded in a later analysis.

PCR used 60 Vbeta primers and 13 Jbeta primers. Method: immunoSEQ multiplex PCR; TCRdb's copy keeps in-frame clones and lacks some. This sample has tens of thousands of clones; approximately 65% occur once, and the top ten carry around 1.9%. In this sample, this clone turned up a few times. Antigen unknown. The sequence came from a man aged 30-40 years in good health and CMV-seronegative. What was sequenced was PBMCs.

CDR3 loop: CASASDGAQYF. CDR3 in DNA: TGTGCCAGCGCATCTGACGGAGCTCAGTACTTC. This chain uses TRBV28 with TRBJ2-4, with D unresolved. The CDR3 contains 11 residues. V dropped 8 bases and J dropped 12 bases, with 14 bases sitting between them. Germline values: CDR1 MDHEN, CDR2 SYDVKM.